This T cell receptor beta chain was obtained from a study of cytomegalovirus exposure and HLA in healthy donors. With respect to this clone: Antigen specificity is unknown.

Both 60 Vbeta primers and 13 Jbeta primers went into the PCR. Sequencing was performed with immunoSEQ multiplex PCR; in TCRdb, only in-frame clones are kept and a portion is missing. The sample holds around 150,000 clones, roughly 72% seen once. Study-level points and caveats: A later analysis revealed that TCR association rates differed between HLA loci, peaking at DRB1 and bottoming out at HLA-C. In an earlier analysis, about 87% or about 30%: the productive usage of most TCR beta V segments. Cytomegalovirus status, reportedly, was diagnosed with high specificity and sensitivity by the classifier. An Asian-associated ancestry cluster reportedly showed fewer N-insertions than the approximately 700-donor mean in a later analysis.

The CDR3 covers 15 residues. The germline V gene encodes CDR1 MNHEY and CDR2 SMNVEV (reference sequence). J gave up 4 bases and V 3 bases, and 3 bases lay outside the gene matches. This TCR derives from a woman aged 40 to 50 in good health and CMV-seronegative. The sequencing input was PBMCs. The chain uses TRBV27 and TRBJ2-3; 11 bases align to TRBD2. CDR3 protein: CASSFLAGGADTQYF. CDR3 in DNA: TGTGCCAGCAGTTTCCTAGCGGGAGGAGCAGATACGCAGTATTTT.